A single sample gave rise to the 28 T cell receptor beta chains below, sequenced in a study of T cell repertoires in ileal Crohn's disease. Documented time point: neoterminal ileum biopsy at postoperative endoscopy, about 6 months after surgery. The data were produced by immunoSEQ multiplex PCR, yet TCRdb's version contains in-frame clones alone and is incomplete. The profile shows approximately 13,000 clones, about two thirds of them singletons. The sample consisted of ileal tissue. These receptors originate from an adult with Crohn's disease.

CDR3 in amino acids: CASSVDFRGVGELFF. In DNA form, the CDR3 reads TGTGCCAGCAGCGTAGACTTCAGGGGGGTCGGGGAGCTGTTTTTT. V is TRBV9 and J is TRBJ2-2; weak D call: TRBD1 (7 bases). V was pared by 0 bases and J by 7 bases, with 13 bases between. Germline lookup yields CDR1 SGDLS and CDR2 YYNGEE. This CDR3 has 15 residues.

The genes are TRBV5-4 and TRBJ1-2; D may be TRBD1 (6 bases). Germline loops: CDR1 SGHNT, CDR2 YYREEE (reference sequence). The CDR3 runs to 14 residues. Trimming took off 4 bases at V and 4 bases at J, with 14 bases between the two ends. The CDR3 DNA sequence: TGTGCCAGCAGCCGCGAAACAGGGACCTATGGCTACACCTTC. It is translated as CASSRETGTYGYTF.

The chain links TRBV5-4 to TRBJ1-4; D might be TRBD1 (5 bases). Trimming cost V 1 base and J 0 bases, with 10 bases left between them. The CDR3 length is 16 residues. Germline CDR1 SGHNT, CDR2 YYREEE (reference sequence). The DNA for the CDR3 is TGTGCCAGCAGCTTGATGACGGGGGCAACTAATGAAAAACTGTTTTTT. Residues: CASSLMTGATNEKLFF.

This chain links TRBV7-9 with TRBJ1-6; D gene ambiguous. Germline V gene lookup returns CDR1 SEHNR and CDR2 FQNEAQ (reference sequence). The CDR3 is made up of 15 amino acids. V was clipped by 3 bases and J by 9 bases, with 15 bases between them. The CDR3 nucleotides are TGTGCCAGCAGCTTGAACTCTGGGCTTGGTTCACCCCTCCACTTT. It translates to CASSLNSGLGSPLHF.

The chain is built from TRBV12-2 and TRBJ1-3. TRBV12-2 is given as a pseudogene. CDR3 length: 15 amino acids. CDR3 DNA: TGTGCAAGTCGCCGTTGGCGGCACTCTGGAAACACCATATATTTT. This codes for CASRRWRHSGNTIYF.

The gene calls are TRBV7-2 and TRBJ2-1; a weak D match, TRBD1 (5 bases). Germline CDR1 is SGHTA and CDR2 is FQGNSA. This CDR3 is built from 14 residues. The ends were cut back, 5 bases at V and 8 bases at J, with 16 bases in the middle. CDR3 coding DNA: TGTGCCAGCAGCGATAGGGTTGAAGGGGATGAGCAGTTCTTC. Translating gives CASSDRVEGDEQFF.

The chain employs TRBV18 and TRBJ1-3; the D gene is possibly TRBD1 (5 bases). CDR3 length: 16 amino acids. Looked up from germline, CDR1 is KGHSH and CDR2 is LQKENI. The V gene lost 7 bases and the J gene lost 4 bases, with 20 bases spanning the gap. The CDR3 sequence: CASWTGLRDWGNTIYF. In DNA, the CDR3 is TGTGCCAGCTGGACGGGGCTTCGGGATTGGGGAAACACCATATATTTT.

The chain carries TRBV25-1 and TRBJ2-7; tentatively, D is TRBD1 or TRBD2 (6 bases each). Trimming shortened V by 7 bases and J by 7 bases, and 11 bases separated the two germline ends. There are 11 residues in the CDR3. Germline loops: CDR1 MGHDK, CDR2 SYGVNS. CDR3 sequence reads: CASNRAGEQYF. CDR3 bases: TGTGCCAGCAACAGGGCGGGGGAGCAGTACTTC.

This chain connects TRBV18 to TRBJ1-5, with a possible D match to TRBD1 (5 bases). Trimming shortened V by 3 bases and J by 7 bases, and 16 bases separated the two germline ends. CDR1 and CDR2 from the germline V gene are KGHSH and LQKENI. CDR3 length: 15 residues. CDR3 protein: CASSPGWGSQQPQHF. The DNA for the CDR3 is TGTGCCAGCTCACCGGGATGGGGGTCCCAACAGCCCCAGCATTTT.

The chain employs TRBV6-6 and TRBJ2-2; D gene unclear. V was clipped by 7 bases and J by 0 bases, with 12 bases between them. There are 15 residues in the CDR3. Germline lookup yields CDR1 MNHNY and CDR2 SVGAGI (reference sequence). The CDR3: CASNPDGANTGELFF. CDR3 nucleotide sequence: TGTGCCAGCAACCCTGACGGAGCGAACACCGGGGAGCTGTTTTTT.

The V call is TRBV9, the J call TRBJ2-3; tentatively, D is TRBD1 or TRBD2 (5 bases each). The germline V gene encodes CDR1 SGDLS and CDR2 YYNGEE. Trimming removed 3 bases from V and 4 bases from J, with 21 bases in between. The CDR3 is 17 residues long. The CDR3 coding sequence is TGTGCCAGCAGCGCCCCTCCAGTTAGTCTGGGGGCAGATACGCAGTATTTT. Translation gives CASSAPPVSLGADTQYF.

V usage is TRBV5-1 and J usage is TRBJ2-1; 9 nucleotides line up with TRBD2. CDR1 is SGHRS, CDR2 YFSETQ, per germline. V dropped 2 bases and J dropped 4; count of bases not matched to a gene: 4. This CDR3 is built from 15 residues. The CDR3 nucleotides read TGCGCCAGCAGCTTTCCTAGCGGGACATACAATGAGCAGTTCTTC. It specifies CASSFPSGTYNEQFF.

The V gene is TRBV2, the J gene TRBJ1-2; maybe TRBD1 (5 bases). The V gene lost 8 bases and the J gene lost 4 bases, with 17 bases spanning the gap. CDR3 length: 14 amino acids. Per germline, CDR1 SNHLY and CDR2 FYNNEI. The CDR3 spells CASREVGPSYGYTF. In DNA, the CDR3 is TGTGCCAGCCGAGAGGTGGGGCCCTCCTATGGCTACACCTTC. The full variable domain, its missing parts supplied by reference TRBV2 and TRBJ1-2, is EPEVTQTPSHQVTQMGQEVILRCVPISNHLYFYWYRQILGQKVEFLVSFYNNEISEKSEIFDDQFSVERPDGSNFTLKIRSTKLEDSAMYFCASREVGPSYGYTFGSGTRLTVV.

This clone counts as large. The chain links TRBV11-3 to TRBJ2-1, with TRBD2 matching 10 bases. The trim removed 5 bases at V and 7 bases at J, leaving 8 bases unmatched. This CDR3 comprises 15 residues. Looked up from germline, CDR1 is SGHNT and CDR2 is YENEEA. The CDR3 protein is CASSPTSGDWNEQFF. In DNA, the CDR3 is TGTGCCAGCAGCCCCACTAGCGGGGATTGGAATGAGCAGTTCTTC.

The chain combines TRBV7-2 with TRBJ2-3, with 8 bases fitting TRBD2. V lost 3 bases and J lost 1; bases outside the gene matches: 6. CDR3 size: 16 residues. CDR1 and CDR2 (germline): SGHTA, FQGNSA. The CDR3 region is CASSFQGRGGTDTQYF. The DNA of the CDR3 is TGTGCCAGCAGCTTCCAAGGGCGGGGGGGCACAGATACGCAGTATTTT.

V is TRBV19 and J is TRBJ1-6; D is uncertain. CDR3 length: 16 residues. V gave up 4 bases and J gave up 3 bases, with 13 bases separating them. Germline assignment: CDR1 LNHDA and CDR2 SQIVND (reference sequence). The CDR3 spells CASSSPPGIYNSPLHF. The CDR3 coding sequence is TGTGCCAGTAGTAGCCCCCCCGGGATCTATAATTCACCCCTCCACTTT.

The rearrangement links TRBV19 to TRBJ1-2, with D maybe TRBD1 (6 bases). The CDR3 is 16 amino acids. V gave up 3 bases and J gave up 8 bases, with 22 bases separating them. Germline CDR1 LNHDA, CDR2 SQIVND (reference sequence). CDR3 protein: CASSMADRSQRGGYTF. CDR3 bases: TGTGCCAGTAGTATGGCAGACAGGTCGCAGCGAGGAGGCTACACCTTC.

The V gene is TRBV4-1, the J gene TRBJ2-1; 7 nucleotides line up with TRBD2. J gave up 10 bases and V 4 bases, and 7 bases lay outside the gene matches. The CDR3 is 13 amino acids. Germline-derived CDR1 and CDR2 are MGHRA and YSYEKL. CDR3 sequence (DNA): TGCGCCAGCAGCCCAGCGACTAGCTTGGAGCAGTTCTTC. Its protein product is CASSPATSLEQFF.

The genes are TRBV2 and TRBJ1-5, with D unclear. Germline CDR1 reads SNHLY; CDR2 reads FYNNEI. Between the trimmed V and J ends, which lost 8 bases and 3 bases, there was a span of 11 bases. The CDR3 contains 13 residues. The chain's CDR3 is CASADFSNQPQHF. In nucleotides, the CDR3 is TGTGCCAGCGCAGACTTCTCCAATCAGCCCCAGCATTTT.

V gene TRBV28 combines with J gene TRBJ1-1; D is uncertain. Trimming removed 2 bases from V and 11 bases from J, with 9 bases in between. Germline-derived CDR1 and CDR2 are MDHEN and SYDVKM. The CDR3 has 11 residues. CDR3 amino acids: CASSLMGNAFF. The CDR3 coding sequence is TGTGCCAGCAGTTTAATGGGTAACGCTTTCTTT.

This clone turned up a few times. The chain has TRBV28 and TRBJ1-2; maybe TRBD1 (6 bases). There are 16 residues in the CDR3. From germline, CDR1 is MDHEN and CDR2 SYDVKM. V shed 8 bases and J shed 1 base, with 20 bases lying between them. The CDR3 region has the DNA TGTGCCAGCTCCCCTAATCCGGGACAACTTAACTATGGCTACACCTTC. Translated: CASSPNPGQLNYGYTF.

CDR3 region: CASSTPGQPYEQYF. The CDR3 DNA sequence: TGTGCCAGCAGTACACCGGGACAGCCTTACGAGCAGTACTTC. The gene calls are TRBV27 and TRBJ2-7, with 7 bases lining up with TRBD1. Trimming cost V 5 bases and J 4 bases; bases outside gene matches: 8. There are 14 residues in the CDR3. CDR1 MNHEY and CDR2 SMNVEV come from the germline V gene (reference sequence).

The gene calls are TRBV11-2 and TRBJ2-5, with 15 bases lining up with TRBD2. The germline V gene has CDR1 SGHAT and CDR2 FQNNGV. J was trimmed by 3 bases and V by 2 bases; bases with no gene match: 10. This CDR3 region has 19 residues. The CDR3: CASSLTSGTSGGLKETQYF. In DNA form, the CDR3 reads TGTGCCAGCAGCTTAACCTCCGGGACTAGCGGGGGGTTAAAAGAGACCCAGTACTTC.

A word on this clone: The sample holds other DNA sequences that translate to the same CDR3. The chain combines TRBV7-2 with TRBJ1-2; D gene ambiguous. In germline, CDR1 is SGHTA, CDR2 FQGNSA. The CDR3 is 14 amino acids. Trimming took off 5 bases at V and 0 bases at J, with 10 bases between the two ends. CDR3 DNA: TGTGCCAGCAGCCCCTCCCTAGCTAACTATGGCTACACCTTC. It specifies CASSPSLANYGYTF.

In its sample, this clone was seen once. The rearrangement joins TRBV9 to TRBJ2-3; the D is unclear. Germline V gene sequence: CDR1 SGDLS, CDR2 YYNGEE. The V end was cut by 0 bases, the J end by 4 bases, with 12 bases between. This CDR3 region has 15 residues. CDR3 residues: CASSVDEFRADTQYF. CDR3 coding DNA: TGTGCCAGCAGCGTAGATGAGTTCCGTGCAGATACGCAGTATTTT.

This clone was found a few times. V and J are TRBV27 and TRBJ2-3; 10 bases align to TRBD2. The CDR3 contains 19 residues. Losses at the gene ends were 2 bases for V and 0 bases for J; bases not matched to a gene: 11. The germline V gene encodes CDR1 MNHEY and CDR2 SMNVEV (reference sequence). CDR3 region: CASSLGGGLAGASTDTQYF. The CDR3 DNA reads as TGTGCCAGCAGTTTAGGCGGGGGGCTAGCGGGGGCCAGCACAGATACGCAGTATTTT.

This clone was seen once. The chain combines TRBV30 with TRBJ2-5, with D possibly being TRBD1 (6 bases). The ends were cut back, 0 bases at V and 1 base at J, with 15 bases in the middle. Germline V gene sequence: CDR1 GTSNPN, CDR2 SVGIG (reference sequence). The CDR3 is 16 amino acids. The CDR3 DNA follows: TGTGCCTGGAGTGTCAAAACGTGGGGGCCCCAAGAGACCCAGTACTTC. It encodes CAWSVKTWGPQETQYF.

This chain joins TRBV16 and TRBJ1-4; TRBD1 matches at 8 bases. This CDR3 has 16 residues. Germline assignment: CDR1 KGHSY and CDR2 FQNENV. J was trimmed by 7 bases and V by 3 bases; bases with no gene match: 10. The CDR3 nucleotides read TGTGCCAGCAGCCACTCGGACAGGGTCGCCGCTGAAAAACTGTTTTTT. Residues: CASSHSDRVAAEKLFF.